Included here is one TCR beta chain sequence, with context. V shed 2 bases and J shed 4 bases, with 11 bases lying between them. The germline gives CDR1 MNHEY, CDR2 SVGAGI. This CDR3 spans 14 amino acids. This sample is part of a study of OX40 agonist ivuxolimab in advanced cancers. Profiling relied on immunoSEQ multiplex PCR, and the TCRdb table lists in-frame clones only, not all of them. The table shows more than 60,000 clones, with 83% occurring only once. The V gene is TRBV6-5, the J gene TRBJ2-5; possible D gene TRBD2, 6 bases. This TCR derives from an adult with an advanced solid tumor such as melanoma, head and neck, liver or kidney cancer. Source: CD4+ or CD8+ T cells sorted from blood, taken in a trial of the OX40 agonist ivuxolimab. DNA of the CDR3: TGTGCCAGCAGTTACGCGATCGGGAGAGAGACCCAGTACTTC. This codes for CASSYAIGRETQYF.